The 26 T cell receptor beta chains below all came from one sample that was sequenced in a study of blood T cell repertoires in COVID-19. The method was immunoSEQ multiplex PCR; TCRdb's version includes in-frame clones alone and lacks a portion of them. The table lists over 300,000 clones, approximately 83% of them singletons. The material sequenced was PBMCs or T cells enriched from blood (not recorded which). The receptors originated from a man aged 25-45 years who had recovered from COVID-19.

This chain connects TRBV6-2 or TRBV6-3 to TRBJ2-6; D not resolved. Per the germline V gene, CDR1 is MNHEY and CDR2 is SVGEGT. The CDR3 covers 17 residues. V was clipped by 2 bases and J by 0 bases, with 11 bases between them. DNA for the CDR3: TGTGCCAGCAGTTACGTGAGCTCCTCCTCTGGGGCCAACGTCCTGACTTTC. Translation gives CASSYVSSSSGANVLTF.

This rearrangement joins TRBV6-1 to TRBJ1-1; D is possibly TRBD1 (5 bases). V lost 3 bases and J 7 bases, leaving 21 bases between the germline ends. Germline V gives CDR1 MNHNS, CDR2 SASEGT. CDR3 size: 16 residues. CDR3 coding DNA: TGTGCCAGCAGTGACGCGGGACTCGGGCTTTGGGGTGAAGCTTTCTTT. Its translation is CASSDAGLGLWGEAFF.

The genes are TRBV7-2 and TRBJ2-1; TRBD2 might be the D (6 bases). The CDR3 spans 13 residues. V dropped 3 bases and J dropped 10 bases, with 13 bases sitting between them. Germline CDR1 reads SGHTA; CDR2 reads FQGNSA. In DNA, the CDR3 is TGTGCCAGCAGCTTGCCTCCGGCGGGGGAGCAGTTCTTC. It encodes CASSLPPAGEQFF.

The chain is built from TRBV18 and TRBJ2-7; TRBD1 might be the D (6 bases). V dropped 3 bases and J dropped 5 bases, with 11 bases sitting between them. This CDR3 is 13 amino acids long. Germline V gene sequence: CDR1 KGHSH, CDR2 LQKENI. The CDR3 sequence: CASSPGAGNEQYF. The CDR3 nucleotides read TGTGCCAGCTCACCGGGGGCGGGTAACGAGCAGTACTTC.

This clone was seen repeatedly, ten times or more. The chain joins TRBV29-1 to TRBJ2-7; a weak D match, TRBD1 (7 bases). V was pared by 4 bases and J by 4 bases, with 17 bases between. The CDR3 length is 14 residues. Per germline, CDR1 SQVTM and CDR2 ANQGSEA. The chain's CDR3 is CSVGGAGGFYEQYF. CDR3 coding DNA: TGCAGCGTTGGAGGAGCAGGGGGGTTTTACGAGCAGTACTTC.

This chain connects TRBV7-3 to TRBJ1-2; D not resolved. CDR1 is SGHTA and CDR2 is FQGTGA in the germline V gene. This CDR3 has 14 residues. V lost 5 bases, J lost 8 bases, and 18 bases lay in between. The CDR3 region is CASSPSPRAGGYTF. The CDR3 nucleotides are TGTGCCAGCAGCCCTTCGCCCCGGGCGGGAGGCTACACCTTC.

V is TRBV10-3 and J is TRBJ2-1; D perhaps matches TRBD1 (6 bases). Germline lookup yields CDR1 ENHRY and CDR2 SYGVKD. This CDR3 has 17 amino acids. The ends were cut back, 5 bases at V and 0 bases at J, with 17 bases in the middle. The CDR3 region is CAISSRGKNSSYNEQFF. In DNA form, the CDR3 reads TGTGCCATCAGTTCTAGGGGGAAGAATAGCTCCTACAATGAGCAGTTCTTC.

The chain employs TRBV9 and TRBJ2-3; TRBD1 aligns across 9 bases. The CDR3 spans 16 residues. The germline CDR1 and CDR2 sequences are SGDLS and YYNGEE. After removal of 3 bases from V and 5 bases from J, the junction contained 10 bases not matched to a gene. CDR3 in amino acids: CASSANRGQSGDTQYF. In DNA form, the CDR3 reads TGTGCCAGCAGCGCTAACAGGGGGCAATCAGGAGATACGCAGTATTTT.

The chain uses TRBV5-4 and TRBJ1-1; 7 bases align to TRBD1. Germline V gives CDR1 SGHNT, CDR2 YYREEE (reference sequence). This CDR3 is built from 14 residues. The trim removed 2 bases at V and 7 bases at J, leaving 8 bases unmatched. The CDR3 DNA reads as TGTGCCAGCAGCTTAACAGGGGATTGGGGTGAAGCTTTCTTT. Its protein is CASSLTGDWGEAFF.

This chain uses TRBV9 with TRBJ1-2; 9 bases are shared with TRBD1. The germline V gene has CDR1 SGDLS and CDR2 YYNGEE. The CDR3 totals 16 residues. Trimming took 2 bases from V and 8 from J; bases not matched to a gene: 13. The CDR3: CASSVGTGLSFEGYTF. Written as DNA, the CDR3 is TGTGCCAGCAGCGTGGGGACAGGGCTCTCCTTTGAGGGCTACACCTTC.

V gene TRBV7-9 combines with J gene TRBJ1-1; the D gene is possibly TRBD1 (5 bases). Per the germline V gene, CDR1 is SEHNR and CDR2 is FQNEAQ (reference sequence). The germline V and J ends were trimmed by 2 bases and 2 bases, with 12 bases remaining between them. This CDR3 contains 15 residues. The DNA for the CDR3 is TGTGCCAGCAGCTTAACGGGCCAGGGTAACACTGAAGCTTTCTTT. This gives the protein CASSLTGQGNTEAFF.

The chain carries TRBV19 and TRBJ2-7; 8 bases map to TRBD1. V dropped 3 bases and J dropped 5; count of bases not matched to a gene: 6. CDR3 length: 14 amino acids. In germline, CDR1 is LNHDA, CDR2 SQIVND (reference sequence). The CDR3 bases are TGTGCCAGTAGTATCCGACAGGGGTGGAACGAGCAGTACTTC. Translated: CASSIRQGWNEQYF.

The chain is built from TRBV19 and TRBJ2-1; the match to TRBD2 covers 8 bases. Germline trimming cut 5 bases from V and 4 bases from J; bases unmatched to any gene: 7. CDR1 and CDR2 from the germline V gene are LNHDA and SQIVND (reference sequence). The length of the CDR3 is 15 residues. The CDR3 loop is CASSQVAGGYNEQFF. The DNA for the CDR3 is TGTGCCAGTAGTCAGGTCGCGGGGGGATACAATGAGCAGTTCTTC.

This clone came up a few times. This sequence joins TRBV24-1 and TRBJ2-1, with TRBD1 as a possible D gene (5 bases). The V end was cut by 3 bases, the J end by 1 base, with 12 bases between. Germline-derived CDR1 and CDR2 are KGHDR and SFDVKD. The CDR3 totals 16 residues. The DNA of the CDR3 is TGTGCCACCAGTGATGGGGCAGCAACGTCCTACAATGAGCAGTTCTTC. This codes for CATSDGAATSYNEQFF.

This clone showed up just a few times. The V gene is TRBV4-2, the J gene TRBJ1-2, with 9 bases lining up with TRBD1. Germline trimming cut 0 bases from V and 6 bases from J; bases unmatched to any gene: 8. The CDR3 contains 16 residues. The germline V gene has CDR1 LGHNA and CDR2 YNFKEQ. The CDR3 spells CASSQDYRGRPDGYTF. CDR3 coding DNA: TGTGCCAGCAGCCAAGACTACAGGGGGCGTCCAGATGGCTACACCTTC.

V usage is TRBV3-1 (or the pseudogene TRBV3-2) and J usage is TRBJ2-1, with a weak D call TRBD2 (6 bases). Trimming left V 0 bases short and J 3 bases short, with 9 bases between. The CDR3 extends over 15 amino acids. Germline loops: CDR1 LGHDT, CDR2 YNNKEL (reference sequence). CDR3 nucleotide sequence: TGTGCCAGCAGCCAAGACGGGACTGTCTACAATGAGCAGTTCTTC. This codes for CASSQDGTVYNEQFF.

This clone was counted a few times. V and J are TRBV18 and TRBJ1-6; 10 nucleotides line up with TRBD1. The junction had 11 bases not matched to a gene; V was cut back by 6 bases and J by 9 bases. The CDR3 contains 16 residues. The germline CDR1 and CDR2 sequences are KGHSH and LQKENI. The CDR3 reads CASSPGTGAAGSPLHF. The CDR3 coding sequence is TGTGCCAGCTCTCCAGGGACAGGGGCCGCGGGTTCACCCCTCCACTTT.

J is TRBJ1-1 and V is TRBV27; D perhaps matches TRBD1 (6 bases). CDR1 is MNHEY, CDR2 SMNVEV, per germline (reference sequence). CDR3 length equals 14 residues. The V gene lost 2 bases and the J gene lost 1 base, with 8 bases spanning the gap. The CDR3 loop reads CASSLMGANTEAFF. Written as DNA, the CDR3 is TGTGCCAGCAGTTTAATGGGGGCGAACACTGAAGCTTTCTTT.

The chain couples TRBV18 to TRBJ1-2, with a tentative D call TRBD1 (6 bases). The CDR3 spans 14 residues. Germline values: CDR1 KGHSH, CDR2 LQKENI. V was cut by 4 bases and J by 7 bases, with 16 bases left in between. CDR3 coding DNA: TGTGCCAGCTCACGCGCCCTAACAGGGATTGGCTACACCTTC. The encoded protein is CASSRALTGIGYTF.

The chain employs TRBV4-3 and TRBJ1-2; 8 bases map to TRBD1. The CDR3 has 16 residues. The germline gives CDR1 LGHNA, CDR2 YSLEER. After removal of 1 base from V and 4 bases from J, the junction contained 8 bases not matched to a gene. CDR3 region: CASSQARTGITYGYTF. The CDR3, as DNA: TGCGCCAGCAGCCAAGCTCGGACAGGGATCACCTATGGCTACACCTTC.

The gene calls are TRBV5-6 and TRBJ1-1; D is perhaps TRBD1 (5 bases). From germline, CDR1 is SGHDT and CDR2 YYEEEE. The CDR3 length is 14 residues. V was trimmed by 2 bases and J by 3 bases, leaving 11 bases between them. DNA for the CDR3: TGTGCCAGCAGCTTTTTATCAGGGTACACTGAAGCTTTCTTT. The encoded protein is CASSFLSGYTEAFF.

The chain joins TRBV7-2 to TRBJ1-2, with no clear D. There are 14 residues in the CDR3. Germline-derived CDR1 and CDR2 are SGHTA and FQGNSA. Trimming stripped 5 bases from V and 8 bases from J, with 18 bases between. CDR3 nucleotide sequence: TGTGCCAGCAGCCTTAGCGGTTACGAAAAAGGCTACACCTTC. Its translation: CASSLSGYEKGYTF.

The chain recombines TRBV15 with TRBJ2-3; D gene ambiguous. CDR1 and CDR2 (germline): LNHNV, YYDKDF (reference sequence). This CDR3 is 14 amino acids long. Trimming took off 3 bases at V and 1 base at J, with 8 bases between the two ends. In nucleotides, the CDR3 is TGTGCCACCAGCAGCCAGTCAGGCACAGATACGCAGTATTTT. It is translated as CATSSQSGTDTQYF.

The chain uses TRBV5-1 and TRBJ1-4; 10 nucleotides line up with TRBD1. With V trimmed by 0 bases and J by 7 bases, 0 bases remained unmatched. The CDR3 totals 14 residues. CDR1 and CDR2 (germline): SGHRS, YFSETQ. The CDR3 DNA sequence: TGCGCCAGCAGCTTGGGACAGGGGGCTGAAAAACTGTTTTTT. Translation gives CASSLGQGAEKLFF.

This chain links TRBV12-5 with TRBJ1-1; D gene uncertain. CDR1 is LGHNT and CDR2 is FRNRAP in the germline V gene. V was shortened by 4 bases and J by 2 bases, with 14 bases between the two germline ends. The CDR3 spans 15 residues. CDR3 in amino acids: CASGSVFELNTEAFF. The CDR3 DNA follows: TGTGCTAGTGGTTCGGTGTTTGAACTCAACACTGAAGCTTTCTTT.

This chain links TRBV7-3 with TRBJ1-1, with D uncertain. Germline CDR1 is SGHTA and CDR2 is FQGTGA. Trimming took off 4 bases at V and 5 bases at J, with 11 bases between the two ends. The CDR3 is made up of 13 amino acids. The CDR3 DNA reads as TGTGCCAGCAGCTGGATGGAGCGGACTGAAGCTTTCTTT. It encodes CASSWMERTEAFF.